Listed here are 14 T cell receptor beta chains from one sample, sequenced in a study of cytomegalovirus exposure and HLA in healthy donors. Both 60 Vbeta primers and 13 Jbeta primers went into the PCR. Profiled with immunoSEQ multiplex PCR; TCRdb holds only in-frame clones, not every one. The repertoire consists of about 130,000 clones, with over 75% occurring once and the leading ten covering roughly 1.7%. The sample taken for sequencing was PBMCs. These receptor sequences come from a boy younger than 18 in good health and CMV-seronegative.

The chain links TRBV5-6 to TRBJ2-6; TRBD1 might be the D (5 bases). V lost 5 bases and J 2 bases, leaving 14 bases between the germline ends. The CDR3 has 16 amino acids. The germline CDR1 and CDR2 sequences are SGHDT and YYEEEE. CDR3 in amino acids: CASRLHYRTGANVLTF. DNA of the CDR3: TGTGCCAGCAGACTTCATTACAGGACTGGGGCCAACGTCCTGACTTTC.

The chain employs TRBV6-1 and TRBJ1-2, with D unclear. CDR1 and CDR2 from the germline V gene are MNHNS and SASEGT. CDR3 length equals 16 residues. V lost 0 bases, J lost 3 bases, and 14 bases lay in between. DNA for the CDR3: TGTGCCAGCAGTGAAGCGCGAGTAAACGAGTACTATGGCTACACCTTC. Protein product: CASSEARVNEYYGYTF.

V is TRBV29-1 and J is TRBJ1-5, with TRBD1 matching 9 bases. The germline CDR1 and CDR2 sequences are SQVTM and ANQGSEA. The trim removed 3 bases at V and 4 bases at J, leaving 1 base unmatched. The CDR3 covers 13 residues. Here the CDR3 DNA reads TGCAGCGTTGAGACAGGGGGAAATCAGCCCCAGCATTTT. Protein sequence: CSVETGGNQPQHF. Drawing the rest from reference TRBV29-1 and TRBJ1-5, the complete variable domain is SAVISQKPSRDICQRGTSLTIQCQVDSQVTMMFWYRQQPGQSLTLIATANQGSEATYESGFVIDKFPISRPNLTFSTLTVSNMSPEDSSIYLCSVETGGNQPQHFGDGTRLSIL.

This chain connects TRBV6-5 to TRBJ2-7; D gene unclear. The germline V gene has CDR1 MNHEY and CDR2 SVGAGI. Trimming cost V 4 bases and J 3 bases, with 7 bases left between them. This CDR3 is 12 amino acids long. The CDR3 bases are TGTGCCAGCAGTTCCCCCCTCTACGAGCAGTACTTC. Protein sequence: CASSSPLYEQYF.

In its sample, this clone was seen a few times. This chain links TRBV19 with TRBJ1-5; D uncertain. The CDR3 covers 12 residues. The V end was cut by 7 bases, the J end by 7 bases, with 11 bases between. Per germline, CDR1 LNHDA and CDR2 SQIVND (reference sequence). The CDR3 sequence is CASIEAGQPQHF. The CDR3 DNA sequence: TGTGCCAGTATCGAAGCCGGGCAGCCCCAGCATTTT.

J is TRBJ2-1 and V is TRBV7-3; 12 positions agree with TRBD2. The V segment lost 4 bases and the J segment 9 bases; nucleotides outside the gene matches: 7. This CDR3 is 15 amino acids long. Germline CDR1 SGHTA, CDR2 FQGTGA. For the CDR3, the DNA is TGTGCCAGCAGCTCAACTAGCGGGGGGCCCGCTGAGCAGTTCTTC. It encodes CASSSTSGGPAEQFF.

For this clone: Its ends do not fully match the called genes, so a read error is possible. The gene calls are TRBV25-1 and TRBJ2-7; no definite D call. CDR1 and CDR2 (germline): MGHDK, SYGVNS. CDR3 length equals 11 residues. The CDR3 spells CASSEGFKLDF. CDR3 in DNA: TGTGCCAGCAGCGAAGGTTTCAAGCTAGACTTC.

The J gene is TRBJ2-1, the V gene TRBV7-9; D may be TRBD2 (7 bases). Germline CDR1 is SEHNR and CDR2 is FQNEAQ (reference sequence). Trimming left V 8 bases short and J 7 bases short, with 18 bases between. The CDR3 length is 14 residues. The CDR3 DNA reads as TGTGCCAGCCCATCGCGTCGGGGGGCAAATGAGCAGTTCTTC. Translated: CASPSRRGANEQFF.

V is TRBV5-6 and J is TRBJ1-1, with TRBD1 matching over 7 bases. Germline V gene sequence: CDR1 SGHDT, CDR2 YYEEEE. This CDR3 contains 13 residues. With 4 bases clipped from V and 6 bases from J, the junction kept 6 bases outside the gene matches. DNA for the CDR3: TGTGCCAGCAGCCCCGGGACAGCCTCTGAAGCTTTCTTT. Its translation is CASSPGTASEAFF.

This rearrangement joins TRBV6-4 to TRBJ2-7; 9 positions match TRBD2. J gave up 0 bases and V 2 bases, and 14 bases lay outside the gene matches. The CDR3 loop spans 19 amino acids. CDR1 MRHNA and CDR2 SNTAGT come from the germline V gene. This CDR3 reads CASSDPEGKREDNSYEQYF. In DNA form, the CDR3 reads TGTGCCAGCAGTGACCCGGAAGGTAAGCGGGAGGACAACTCCTACGAGCAGTACTTC.

Only a few counts were recorded for this clone. The V call is TRBV7-3, the J call TRBJ1-1; the match to TRBD1 covers 7 bases. This CDR3 is 14 amino acids long. The J segment lost 1 base and the V segment lost 2 bases, leaving 1 base of the junction unmatched. In germline, CDR1 is SGHTA, CDR2 FQGTGA. The CDR3 sequence is CASSLAGGNTEAFF. CDR3 coding DNA: TGTGCCAGCAGCTTAGCAGGGGGGAACACTGAAGCTTTCTTT.

The chain links TRBV28 to TRBJ2-7; 7 nucleotides agree with TRBD1. CDR3 length equals 14 residues. The ends lost 3 bases at V and 2 bases at J; junction bases unmatched: 4. Germline V CDR1 and CDR2: MDHEN, SYDVKM. In DNA form, the CDR3 reads TGTGCCAGCAGTTTTGTTCAGGGGGCCTACGAGCAGTACTTC. Amino acids: CASSFVQGAYEQYF.

This chain links TRBV2 with TRBJ2-2; TRBD1 agrees at 7 bases. This CDR3 spans 15 amino acids. Trimming at V came to 5 bases and at J to 7 bases, leaving 10 bases not matched to a gene. Germline CDR1 is SNHLY and CDR2 is FYNNEI. The CDR3 region is CASSPMRGQNGELFF. The CDR3 DNA follows: TGTGCCAGCAGTCCGATGAGGGGACAGAACGGGGAGCTGTTTTTT.

The rearrangement links TRBV9 to TRBJ1-2, with 7 bases matching TRBD1. CDR3 length: 16 residues. The germline V gene has CDR1 SGDLS and CDR2 YYNGEE. V lost 4 bases to trimming and J lost 5 bases; unmatched junction nucleotides: 14. CDR3 region: CASSLNPGTDFYGYTF. CDR3 nucleotides: TGTGCCAGCAGCCTCAATCCAGGGACAGACTTTTATGGCTACACCTTC.